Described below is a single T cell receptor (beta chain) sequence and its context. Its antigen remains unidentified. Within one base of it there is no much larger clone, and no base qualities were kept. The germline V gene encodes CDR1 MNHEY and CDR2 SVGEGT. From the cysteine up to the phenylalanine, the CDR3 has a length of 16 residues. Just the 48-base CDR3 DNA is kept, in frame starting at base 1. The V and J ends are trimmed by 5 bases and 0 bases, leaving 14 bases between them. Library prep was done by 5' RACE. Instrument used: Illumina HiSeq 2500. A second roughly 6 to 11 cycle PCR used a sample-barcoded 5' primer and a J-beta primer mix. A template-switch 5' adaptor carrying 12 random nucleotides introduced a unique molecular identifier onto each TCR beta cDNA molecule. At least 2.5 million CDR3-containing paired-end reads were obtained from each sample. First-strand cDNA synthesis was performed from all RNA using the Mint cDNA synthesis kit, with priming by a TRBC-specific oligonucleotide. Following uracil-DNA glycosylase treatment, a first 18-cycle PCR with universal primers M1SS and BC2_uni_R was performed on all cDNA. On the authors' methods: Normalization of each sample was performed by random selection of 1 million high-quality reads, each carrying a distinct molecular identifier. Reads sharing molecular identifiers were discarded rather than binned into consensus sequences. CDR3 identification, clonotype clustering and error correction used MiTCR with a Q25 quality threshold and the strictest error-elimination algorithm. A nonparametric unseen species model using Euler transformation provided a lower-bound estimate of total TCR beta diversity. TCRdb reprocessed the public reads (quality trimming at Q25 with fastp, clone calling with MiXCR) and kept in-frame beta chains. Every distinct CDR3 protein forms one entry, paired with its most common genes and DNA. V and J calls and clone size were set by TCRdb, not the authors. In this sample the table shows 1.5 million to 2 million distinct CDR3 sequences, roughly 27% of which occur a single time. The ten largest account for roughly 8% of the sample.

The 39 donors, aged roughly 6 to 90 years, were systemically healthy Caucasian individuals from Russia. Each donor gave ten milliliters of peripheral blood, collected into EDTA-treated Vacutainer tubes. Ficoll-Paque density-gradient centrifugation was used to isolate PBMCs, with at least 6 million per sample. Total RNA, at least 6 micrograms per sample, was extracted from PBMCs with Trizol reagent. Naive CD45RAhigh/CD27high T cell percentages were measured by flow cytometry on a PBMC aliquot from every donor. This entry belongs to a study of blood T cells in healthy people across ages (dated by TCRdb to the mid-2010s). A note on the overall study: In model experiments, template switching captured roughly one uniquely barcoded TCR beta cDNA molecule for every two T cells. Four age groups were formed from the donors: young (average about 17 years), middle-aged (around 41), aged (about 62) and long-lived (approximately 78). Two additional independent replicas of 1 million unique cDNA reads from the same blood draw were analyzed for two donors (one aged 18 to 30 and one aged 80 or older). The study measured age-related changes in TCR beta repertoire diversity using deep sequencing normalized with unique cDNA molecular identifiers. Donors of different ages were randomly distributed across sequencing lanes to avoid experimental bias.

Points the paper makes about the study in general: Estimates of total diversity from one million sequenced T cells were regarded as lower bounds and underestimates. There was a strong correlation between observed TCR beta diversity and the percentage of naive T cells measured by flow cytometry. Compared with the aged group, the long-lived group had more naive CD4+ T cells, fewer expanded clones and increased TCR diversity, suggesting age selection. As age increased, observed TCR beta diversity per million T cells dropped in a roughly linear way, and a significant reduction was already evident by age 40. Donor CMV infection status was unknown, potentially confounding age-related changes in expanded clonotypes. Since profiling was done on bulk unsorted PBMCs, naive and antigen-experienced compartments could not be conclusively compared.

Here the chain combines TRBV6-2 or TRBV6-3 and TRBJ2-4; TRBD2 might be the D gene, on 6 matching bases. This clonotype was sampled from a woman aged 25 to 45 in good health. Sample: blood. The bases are TGTGCCAGCAGTCATACAGGAGGGCTAGCCAAAAACATTCAGTACTTC. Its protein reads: CASSHTGGLAKNIQYF.